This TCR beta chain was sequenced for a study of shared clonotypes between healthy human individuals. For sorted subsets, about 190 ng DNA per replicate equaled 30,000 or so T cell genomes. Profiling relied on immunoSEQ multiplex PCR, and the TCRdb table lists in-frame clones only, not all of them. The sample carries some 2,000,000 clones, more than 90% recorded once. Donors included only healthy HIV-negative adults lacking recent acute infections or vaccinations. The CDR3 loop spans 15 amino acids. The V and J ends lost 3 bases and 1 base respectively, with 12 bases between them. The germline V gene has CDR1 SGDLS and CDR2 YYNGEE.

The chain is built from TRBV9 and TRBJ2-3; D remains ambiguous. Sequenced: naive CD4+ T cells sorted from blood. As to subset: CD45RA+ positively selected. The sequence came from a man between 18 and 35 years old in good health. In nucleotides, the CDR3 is TGTGCCAGCAGCGCGGCTAGACATGGCACAGATACGCAGTATTTT. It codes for CASSAARHGTDTQYF.